Presented here are 9 T cell receptor beta chains from one specimen sequenced in a study of T cell responses to AZD1222 COVID-19 vaccine. Repertoires were generated with immunoSEQ multiplex PCR, while TCRdb's copy carries only in-frame clones and drops some. The sample records approximately 300,000 clones, 90% to 95% being singletons. The sequenced sample was peripheral blood, obtained 28 days after the second AZD1222 dose. Receptors originate from an adult who received the AZD1222 COVID-19 vaccine.

The V and J genes are TRBV27 and TRBJ2-1, with 7 bases lining up with TRBD2. This CDR3 spans 14 amino acids. CDR1 and CDR2 (germline): MNHEY, SMNVEV (reference sequence). Trimming took 8 bases from V and 7 from J; bases not matched to a gene: 11. The chain's CDR3 is CASHTREGLNEQFF. CDR3 bases: TGTGCCAGCCACACGAGGGAGGGATTAAATGAGCAGTTCTTC.

V and J are TRBV4-1 and TRBJ1-5; the match to TRBD1 covers 9 bases. This CDR3 comprises 15 residues. V lost 1 base to trimming and J lost 6 bases; unmatched junction nucleotides: 4. Germline values: CDR1 MGHRA, CDR2 YSYEKL. The chain's CDR3 is CASSQGQGVGQPQHF. DNA of the CDR3: TGCGCCAGCAGCCAAGGACAGGGGGTGGGTCAGCCCCAGCATTTT.

V gene TRBV18 combines with J gene TRBJ1-2; D remains ambiguous. V lost 2 bases and J 4 bases, leaving 5 bases between the germline ends. Germline V gene data show CDR1 as KGHSH and CDR2 as LQKENI. The CDR3 runs to 12 residues. The CDR3 DNA reads as TGTGCCAGCTCACCAAGGGTCTATGGCTACACCTTC. Translation gives CASSPRVYGYTF.

The V call is TRBV9, the J call TRBJ1-4, with a tentative D call TRBD1 (5 bases). The CDR3 loop spans 15 amino acids. CDR1 SGDLS and CDR2 YYNGEE come from the germline V gene. Trimming removed 4 bases at V and 1 base at J, with 11 bases between. For the CDR3, the DNA is TGTGCCAGCAGCAGGGACGGGGGAACTAATGAAAAACTGTTTTTT. It translates to CASSRDGGTNEKLFF.

The V and J genes are TRBV9 and TRBJ2-1; TRBD1 aligns across 9 bases. Unmatched junction bases numbered 11, after V lost 3 bases and J lost 7 bases. Germline CDR1 reads SGDLS; CDR2 reads YYNGEE. The CDR3 runs to 16 residues. This CDR3 reads CASSAAPGQGWNEQFF. The CDR3, as DNA: TGTGCCAGCAGCGCGGCCCCGGGACAGGGATGGAATGAGCAGTTCTTC.

The chain uses TRBV27 and TRBJ1-6, with a possible D match to TRBD1 (5 bases). V was shortened by 3 bases and J by 7 bases, with 10 bases between the two germline ends. Germline V gene data show CDR1 as MNHEY and CDR2 as SMNVEV (reference sequence). This CDR3 has 14 residues. CDR3 sequence (DNA): TGTGCCAGCAGTTTCGAGGGGAGGAATTCACCCCTCCACTTT. Residues: CASSFEGRNSPLHF.

The chain is built from TRBV5-8 and TRBJ1-2; perhaps TRBD1 as D (5 bases). CDR3 length: 14 residues. V lost 1 base, J lost 0 bases, and 7 bases lay in between. From germline, CDR1 is SGHTS and CDR2 YDEGEE. This chain's CDR3 is CASSLPGTNYGYTF. CDR3 nucleotides: TGTGCCAGCAGCTTGCCAGGGACTAACTATGGCTACACCTTC.

The chain joins TRBV2 to TRBJ1-6, with D hard to call. The length of the CDR3 is 14 residues. The V gene lost 4 bases and the J gene lost 6 bases, with 10 bases spanning the gap. Germline V lookup: CDR1 SNHLY, CDR2 FYNNEI. The CDR3 nucleotides are TGTGCCAGCAGTGGGCTGGTCACTAATTCACCCCTCCACTTT. Protein product: CASSGLVTNSPLHF.

The rearrangement links TRBV19 to TRBJ1-2; perhaps TRBD1 as D (5 bases). Trimming took 5 bases from V and 4 from J, leaving 11 bases between them. This CDR3 has 13 amino acids. Germline CDR1 is LNHDA and CDR2 is SQIVND (reference sequence). CDR3 bases: TGTGCCAGTAGTCGGGGCAGAAGCTATGGCTACACCTTC. Encoded protein: CASSRGRSYGYTF. Based on the CDR3 plus reference TRBV19 and TRBJ1-2, the full variable domain is DGGITQSPKYLFRKEGQNVTLSCEQNLNHDAMYWYRQDPGQGLRLIYYSQIVNDFQKGDIAEGYSVSREKKESFPLTVTSAQKNPTAFYLCASSRGRSYGYTFGSGTRLTVV.